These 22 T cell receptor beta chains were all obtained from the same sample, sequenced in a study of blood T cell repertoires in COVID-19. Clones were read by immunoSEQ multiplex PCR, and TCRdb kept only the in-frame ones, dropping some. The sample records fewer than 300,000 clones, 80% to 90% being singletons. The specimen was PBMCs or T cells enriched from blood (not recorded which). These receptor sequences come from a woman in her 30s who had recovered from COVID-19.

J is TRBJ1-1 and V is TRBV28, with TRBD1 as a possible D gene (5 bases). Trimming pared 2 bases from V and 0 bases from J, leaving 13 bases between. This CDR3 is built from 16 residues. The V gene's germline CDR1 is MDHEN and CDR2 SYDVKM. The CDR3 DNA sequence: TGTGCCAGCAGTTTAGTCCGCGGGACCCTGAACACTGAAGCTTTCTTT. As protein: CASSLVRGTLNTEAFF.

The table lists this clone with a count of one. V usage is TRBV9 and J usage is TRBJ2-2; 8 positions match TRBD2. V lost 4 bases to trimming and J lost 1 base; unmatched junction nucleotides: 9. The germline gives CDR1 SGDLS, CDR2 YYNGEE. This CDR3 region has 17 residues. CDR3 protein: CASSTPVAGRNTGELFF. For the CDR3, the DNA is TGTGCCAGCAGCACACCTGTAGCGGGACGGAACACCGGGGAGCTGTTTTTT.

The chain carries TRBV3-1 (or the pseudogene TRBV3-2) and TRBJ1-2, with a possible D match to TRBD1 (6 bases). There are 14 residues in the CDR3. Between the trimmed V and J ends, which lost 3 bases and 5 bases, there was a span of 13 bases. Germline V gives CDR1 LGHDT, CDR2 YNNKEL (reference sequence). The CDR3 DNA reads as TGTGCCAGCAGCCAGGGAACAGGGTTTTATGGCTACACCTTC. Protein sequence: CASSQGTGFYGYTF.

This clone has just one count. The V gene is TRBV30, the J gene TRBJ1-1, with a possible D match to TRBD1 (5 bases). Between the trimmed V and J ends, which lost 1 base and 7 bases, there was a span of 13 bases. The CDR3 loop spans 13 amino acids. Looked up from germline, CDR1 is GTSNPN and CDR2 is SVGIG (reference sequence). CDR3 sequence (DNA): TGTGCCTGGAGTGGCCGGGGGACCGTTGAAGCTTTCTTT. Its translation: CAWSGRGTVEAFF.

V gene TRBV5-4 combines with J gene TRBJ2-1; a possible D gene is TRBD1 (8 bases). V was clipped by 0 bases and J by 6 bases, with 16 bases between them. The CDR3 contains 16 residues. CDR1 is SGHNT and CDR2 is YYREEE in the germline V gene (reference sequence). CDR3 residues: CASSLEGGTGLNEQFF. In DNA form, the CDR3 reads TGTGCCAGCAGCTTGGAGGGGGGGACAGGTCTCAATGAGCAGTTCTTC.

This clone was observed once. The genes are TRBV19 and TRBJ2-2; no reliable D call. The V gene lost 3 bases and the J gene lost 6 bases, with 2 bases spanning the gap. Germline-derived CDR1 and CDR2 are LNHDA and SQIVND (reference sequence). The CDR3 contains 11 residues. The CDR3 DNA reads TGTGCCAGTAGTATCTCCGGGGAGCTGTTTTTT. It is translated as CASSISGELFF.

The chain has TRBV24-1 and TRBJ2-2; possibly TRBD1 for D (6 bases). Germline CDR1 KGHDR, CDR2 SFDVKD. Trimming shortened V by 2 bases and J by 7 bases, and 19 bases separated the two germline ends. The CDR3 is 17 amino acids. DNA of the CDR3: TGTGCCACCAGTGATTGGCTAACCTCAGGGGTAGACGGGGAGCTGTTTTTT. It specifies CATSDWLTSGVDGELFF.

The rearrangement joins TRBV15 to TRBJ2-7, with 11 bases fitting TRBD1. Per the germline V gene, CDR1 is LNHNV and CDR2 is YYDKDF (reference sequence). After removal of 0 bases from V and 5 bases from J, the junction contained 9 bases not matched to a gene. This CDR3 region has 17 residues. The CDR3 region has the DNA TGTGCCACCAGCAGAGATTTTTTAGGACAGGGGGCAAACGAGCAGTACTTC. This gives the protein CATSRDFLGQGANEQYF.

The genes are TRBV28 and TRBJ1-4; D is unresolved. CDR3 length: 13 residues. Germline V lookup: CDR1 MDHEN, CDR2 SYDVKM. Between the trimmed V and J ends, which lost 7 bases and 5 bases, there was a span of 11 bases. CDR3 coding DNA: TGTGCCAGCATATCGTCCCGGAATGAAAAACTGTTTTTT. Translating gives CASISSRNEKLFF.

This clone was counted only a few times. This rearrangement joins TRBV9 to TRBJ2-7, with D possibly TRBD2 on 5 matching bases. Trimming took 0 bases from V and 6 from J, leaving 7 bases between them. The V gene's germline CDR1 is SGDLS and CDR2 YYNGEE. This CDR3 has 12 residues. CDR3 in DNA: TGTGCCAGCAGCGTAGATGAGGGCGAGCAGTACTTC. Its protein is CASSVDEGEQYF.

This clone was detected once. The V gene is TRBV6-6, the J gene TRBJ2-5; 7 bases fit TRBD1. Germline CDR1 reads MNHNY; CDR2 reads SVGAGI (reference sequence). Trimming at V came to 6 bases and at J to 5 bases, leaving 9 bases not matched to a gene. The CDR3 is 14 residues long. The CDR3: CASSQYRGPETQYF. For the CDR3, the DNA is TGTGCCAGCAGCCAGTATAGGGGGCCCGAGACCCAGTACTTC.

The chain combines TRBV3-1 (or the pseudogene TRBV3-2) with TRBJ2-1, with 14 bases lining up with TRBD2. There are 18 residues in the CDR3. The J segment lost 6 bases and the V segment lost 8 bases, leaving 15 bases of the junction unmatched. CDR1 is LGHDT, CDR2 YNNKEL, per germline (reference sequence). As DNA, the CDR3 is TGTGCCAGCTCGGGGGGTATCCGGACTAGCGGGAGGTCCAATGAGCAGTTCTTC. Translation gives CASSGGIRTSGRSNEQFF.

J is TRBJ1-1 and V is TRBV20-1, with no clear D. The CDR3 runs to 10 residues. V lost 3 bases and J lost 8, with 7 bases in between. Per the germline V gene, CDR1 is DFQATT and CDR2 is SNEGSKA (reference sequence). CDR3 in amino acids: CSASSVEAFF. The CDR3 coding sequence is TGCAGTGCTAGTTCGGTGGAAGCTTTCTTT.

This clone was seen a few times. The CDR3 loop reads CASSQQAGWYGYTF. The CDR3 DNA reads TGTGCCAGCAGCCAACAGGCGGGGTGGTATGGCTACACCTTC. The genes are TRBV5-4 and TRBJ1-2; D possibly corresponds to TRBD1 (5 bases). V was trimmed by 4 bases and J by 5 bases, leaving 15 bases between them. The CDR3 has 14 residues. Germline CDR1 reads SGHNT; CDR2 reads YYREEE (reference sequence).

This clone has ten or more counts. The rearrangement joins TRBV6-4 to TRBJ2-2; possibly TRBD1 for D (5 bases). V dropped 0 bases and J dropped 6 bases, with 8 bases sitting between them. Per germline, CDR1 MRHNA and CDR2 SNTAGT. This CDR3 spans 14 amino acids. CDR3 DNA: TGTGCCAGCAGTGACTCGATAGGGGCCGGGGAGCTGTTTTTT. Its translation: CASSDSIGAGELFF.

The CDR3 region is CASSLAITGGDEQYF. In DNA form, the CDR3 reads TGCGCCAGCAGCTTGGCCATTACAGGGGGCGACGAGCAGTACTTC. The rearrangement links TRBV5-1 to TRBJ2-7; TRBD1 matches at 9 bases. After removal of 0 bases from V and 5 bases from J, the junction contained 6 bases not matched to a gene. Germline V gene lookup returns CDR1 SGHRS and CDR2 YFSETQ. This CDR3 has 15 amino acids.

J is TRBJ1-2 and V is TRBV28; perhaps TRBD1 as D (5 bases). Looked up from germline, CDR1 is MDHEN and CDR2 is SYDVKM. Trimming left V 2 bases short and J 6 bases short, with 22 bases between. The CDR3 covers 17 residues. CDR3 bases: TGTGCCAGCAGTTTAGGGGTTGTGGAGGGGTTGGGCGATGGCTACACCTTC. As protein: CASSLGVVEGLGDGYTF.

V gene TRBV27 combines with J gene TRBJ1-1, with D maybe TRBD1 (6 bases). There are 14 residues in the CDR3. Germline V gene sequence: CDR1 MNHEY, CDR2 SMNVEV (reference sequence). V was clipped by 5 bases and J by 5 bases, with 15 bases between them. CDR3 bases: TGTGCCAGCAGTCTCAGGGGAAGGGGGACTGAAGCTTTCTTT. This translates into CASSLRGRGTEAFF.

In DNA, the CDR3 is TGTGCCAGCAGGCACAGGGGTGGAACTGAAGCTTTCTTT. Its translation is CASRHRGGTEAFF. V and J are TRBV25-1 and TRBJ1-1, with 7 bases lining up with TRBD1. CDR3 size: 13 residues. V was pared by 6 bases and J by 5 bases, with 6 bases of the junction left unmatched. Germline V gene data show CDR1 as MGHDK and CDR2 as SYGVNS.

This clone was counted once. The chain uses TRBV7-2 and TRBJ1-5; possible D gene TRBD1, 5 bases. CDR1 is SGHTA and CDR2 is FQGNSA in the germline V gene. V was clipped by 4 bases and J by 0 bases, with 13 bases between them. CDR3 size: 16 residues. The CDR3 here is CASSYRGGYSNQPQHF. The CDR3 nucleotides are TGTGCCAGCAGCTATAGGGGAGGGTATAGCAATCAGCCCCAGCATTTT.

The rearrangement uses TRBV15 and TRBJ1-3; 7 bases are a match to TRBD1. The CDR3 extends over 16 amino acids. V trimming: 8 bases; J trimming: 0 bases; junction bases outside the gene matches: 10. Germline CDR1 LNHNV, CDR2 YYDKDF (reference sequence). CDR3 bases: TGTGCCACCGGCGGACAGGCTCCCAGCTCTGGAAACACCATATATTTT. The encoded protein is CATGGQAPSSGNTIYF.

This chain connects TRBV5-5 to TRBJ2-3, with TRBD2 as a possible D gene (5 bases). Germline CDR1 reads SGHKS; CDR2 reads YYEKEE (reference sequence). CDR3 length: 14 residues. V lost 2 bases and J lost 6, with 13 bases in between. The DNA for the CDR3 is TGTGCCAGCAGCTTCTGGACGGGGTGGGATACGCAGTATTTT. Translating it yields CASSFWTGWDTQYF.